This is a list of T cell receptor beta chains from one sample in a study of shared clonotypes between healthy human individuals. The assay was immunoSEQ multiplex PCR, and TCRdb's table has in-frame clones only and misses some. Of more than 2 million clones listed, 95% are singletons. Sequencing was done on a sample of naive CD4+ T cells sorted from blood. These receptor sequences come from a young man in good health. The CDR3 runs from the conserved cysteine through the conserved F or W. A D gene is named only where the DNA matches it firmly. Size is omitted from some rows. Given values are once, few, many or a class for expanded clones.

v_gene	abundance	len	j_gene	d_gene	CDR3aa
TRBV6-1	NA	15	TRBJ1-3	TRBD1	CASSIDRAYGNTIYF
TRBV27	NA	15	TRBJ2-7	NA	CASSYTGYNSYEQYF
TRBV18	NA	15	TRBJ1-5	NA	CASSRGPGGNQPQHF
TRBV29-1	NA	12	TRBJ2-7	NA	CSVVGGGYEQYF
TRBV19	NA	17	TRBJ2-7	NA	CARSLDRAGLETYEQYF
TRBV9	NA	15	TRBJ2-1	TRBD2	CASSTGLAVYNEQFF
TRBV28	NA	15	TRBJ2-7	NA	CASSPHRDVTYEQYF
TRBV28	NA	16	TRBJ2-3	NA	CASSFFDRSSTDTQYF
TRBV7-2	NA	13	TRBJ1-4	TRBD1	CASSLGTAEKLFF
TRBV18	NA	14	TRBJ2-7	NA	CASSPPARSYEQYF
TRBV6-1	NA	14	TRBJ2-5	TRBD1	CASSSGQGVETQYF
TRBV18	NA	16	TRBJ2-1	TRBD2	CASSPSTSGGMGEQFF
TRBV4-1	NA	12	TRBJ2-6	NA	CASSPLANVLTF
TRBV6-1	NA	15	TRBJ2-2	NA	CASSGLGGGTGELFF
TRBV14	NA	14	TRBJ2-3	NA	CASSHRDVTDTQYF
TRBV12-2	NA	17	TRBJ2-7	NA	CASRLRFLAGAAYEQYF
TRBV7-2	NA	15	TRBJ2-1	TRBD1	CASSLEGASYNEQFF
TRBV21-1	once	14	TRBJ2-7	NA	CASSKTGPVYEQYF
TRBV12-5	NA	16	TRBJ2-5	TRBD1	CASGMGQKILQETQYF
TRBV21-1	NA	13	TRBJ1-1	NA	CARSSVGESEAFF
TRBV5-6	NA	15	TRBJ1-5	NA	CASSLGTVNNQPQHF
TRBV6-1	NA	14	TRBJ2-7	NA	CASSDERVWYEQYF
TRBV7-2	NA	15	TRBJ2-1	TRBD2	CASSSRLAENNEQFF
TRBV12-5	NA	13	TRBJ2-5	NA	CASGAGYQETQYF
TRBV9	NA	15	TRBJ2-1	NA	CASSARVAGDNEQFF
TRBV18	NA	14	TRBJ2-5	NA	CASSPLAGYETQYF
TRBV10-3	NA	16	TRBJ2-2	NA	CATNPTTAQKSGELFF
TRBV5-1	NA	16	TRBJ2-3	NA	CASSKAGTAGSDTQYF
TRBV11-2	NA	15	TRBJ1-3	NA	CASRRQRSSGNTIYF
TRBV27	NA	15	TRBJ2-7	TRBD1	CASSLTGTGKYEQYF
TRBV5-1	NA	15	TRBJ1-2	TRBD1	CASSLAGTGGDGYTF
TRBV7-2	NA	15	TRBJ2-5	TRBD2	CASSPAGGGGETQYF
TRBV6-1	NA	13	TRBJ2-3	TRBD2	CASSETSGNTQYF
TRBV28	NA	14	TRBJ1-2	NA	CASSPTGSSYGYTF
TRBV5-1	NA	14	TRBJ1-2	NA	CASSLESWNYGYTF
TRBV4-2	NA	16	TRBJ2-7	NA	CASSPVQGLGSYEQYF
TRBV6-1	NA	15	TRBJ1-2	NA	CASSEAGTFNYGYTF
TRBV5-1	NA	18	TRBJ2-7	TRBD1	CASSLGDKTGQASYEQYF
TRBV6-5	NA	14	TRBJ2-2	NA	CASGIRGQGGELFF
TRBV5-8	once	15	TRBJ1-5	TRBD1	CASSYGTVARQPQHF
TRBV6-5	once	14	NA	TRBD1	CASSETGGSYEQYF
TRBV18	NA	16	TRBJ1-3	TRBD1	CASGPGQRTAGNTIYF